The T cell receptor (beta chain) described here comes from a study of cytomegalovirus exposure and HLA in healthy donors. Whole-study findings and limits: Being productive about 90% or about 30% of the time was typical of most TCR beta V segments in an earlier analysis.

The PCR made use of 60 Vbeta and 13 Jbeta primers. The data were produced by immunoSEQ multiplex PCR, yet TCRdb's version contains in-frame clones alone and is incomplete. The table records 150,000 to 170,000 clones, about 70% of them present only once. The V gene end was trimmed by 4 bases and the J gene end by 3 bases; junction bases not matched to a gene: 8. In germline, CDR1 is LNHDA, CDR2 SQIVND (reference sequence). This CDR3 contains 15 residues. About this clone itself: The antigen is undetermined.

Sequencing was performed on PBMCs. The sequence came from a man younger than 30 in good health and CMV-seronegative. V usage is TRBV19 and J usage is TRBJ1-2; 7 positions agree with TRBD1. The CDR3 protein is CASSRPGQVDYGYTF. The CDR3 coding sequence is TGTGCCAGTAGTAGACCAGGACAGGTTGACTATGGCTACACCTTC.